The 9 T cell receptor beta chains in this list originate from one sample, sequenced in a study of vaccination and CD4 T cells after COVID-19. What these receptors recognize is not known. The assay that was used to sequence DNA from cultured CD4+ T cells was the Oncomine TCR Beta short-read assay. TCRdb re-called the PCR reads with MiXCR, one entry per CDR3 protein. The sample carries 20,000 or so distinct CDR3 sequences, 40% recorded once. The treatment: approximately nine-day PBMC culture with coronavirus spike peptide pools or control peptides (ViraFEST assay). Sequenced material: CD4+ T cells from blood, cultured in vitro, taken after SARS-CoV-2 vaccination. These receptors came from a human donor who had recovered from COVID-19.

This clonotype is a singleton in its sample. V and J are TRBV20-1 and TRBJ2-1, with 12 bases identical to TRBD2. The V gene's germline CDR1 is DFQATT and CDR2 SNEGSKA (reference sequence). This CDR3 contains 17 residues. J lost 7 bases, V lost 0 bases, and 10 bases had no gene match. In DNA form, the CDR3 reads TGCAGTGCTAGAGATCTAAGGCTAGCGGGAGGGTTGAATGAGCAGTTCTTC. As protein: CSARDLRLAGGLNEQFF.

The chain joins TRBV6-5 to TRBJ2-1; D is unclear. With 0 bases removed from V and 15 bases from J, the gap between germline ends came to 21 bases. CDR3 length: 15 residues. Germline values: CDR1 MNHEY, CDR2 SVGAGI. CDR3: CASSYSVAVRSSVFF. For the CDR3, the DNA is TGTGCCAGCAGTTACTCAGTCGCGGTGAGGTCTAGTGTGTTCTTC.

This clonotype was observed a handful of times. V usage is TRBV20-1 and J usage is TRBJ1-3; the D is unclear. V shed 4 bases and J shed 1 base, with 11 bases lying between them. Per the germline V gene, CDR1 is DFQATT and CDR2 is SNEGSKA (reference sequence). The CDR3 runs 14 residues. The CDR3 loop is CSATPSISGNTIYF. CDR3 coding DNA: TGCAGTGCTACCCCGAGCATATCTGGAAACACCATATATTTT.

The rearrangement uses TRBV11-2 and TRBJ2-1, with D possibly being TRBD1 (5 bases). The CDR3 has 14 residues. Germline assignment: CDR1 SGHAT and CDR2 FQNNGV. V lost 1 base and J lost 7, with 11 bases in between. For the CDR3, the DNA is TGTGCCAGCAGCTTAGGAGACAGCTATAATGAGCAGTTCTTC. This codes for CASSLGDSYNEQFF.

The V and J genes are TRBV6-2 or TRBV6-3 and TRBJ2-7; 7 bases are shared with TRBD1. Per germline, CDR1 MNHEY and CDR2 SVGEGT. The J segment lost 2 bases and the V segment lost 2 bases, leaving 6 bases of the junction unmatched. The length of the CDR3 is 15 residues. As DNA, the CDR3 is TGTGCCAGCAGTTACACAGGGGCCCCTACCTACGAGCAGTACTTC. Its protein is CASSYTGAPTYEQYF.

The V call is TRBV18, the J call TRBJ1-1, with D tentatively TRBD1 (5 bases). Germline CDR1 and CDR2: KGHSH and LQKENI. There are 13 residues in the CDR3. Trimming cost V 0 bases and J 5 bases, with 7 bases left between them. CDR3 sequence reads: CASSPPRGTEAFF. In DNA, the CDR3 is TGTGCCAGCTCACCACCTCGGGGGACTGAAGCTTTCTTT.

The rearrangement uses TRBV6-4 and TRBJ1-6; no clear D gene. The CDR3 is 13 amino acids. The V end lost 6 bases, the J end lost 7 bases, and 10 bases lay between the germline ends. Germline V gives CDR1 MRHNA, CDR2 SNTAGT. The CDR3 region is CASSRETNSPLHF. DNA of the CDR3: TGTGCCAGCAGCCGGGAGACAAATTCACCCCTCCACTTT.

The V and J genes are TRBV7-8 and TRBJ2-3; possibly TRBD1 or TRBD2 for D (5 bases each). CDR1 is SGHVS and CDR2 is FQNEAQ in the germline V gene. CDR3 length: 16 residues. Trimming shortened V by 3 bases and J by 5 bases, and 18 bases separated the two germline ends. The CDR3 sequence: CASSFRDGGAGDTQYF. Written as DNA, the CDR3 is TGTGCCAGCAGCTTCCGGGACGGAGGCGCGGGAGATACGCAGTATTTT.

The rearrangement uses TRBV2 and TRBJ1-5; D is ambiguous. Germline-derived CDR1 and CDR2 are SNHLY and FYNNEI. Trimming took 4 bases from V and 7 from J, leaving 11 bases between them. CDR3 size: 13 residues. The CDR3 coding sequence is TGTGCCAGCAGTGGGGAGGAGGTCCAGCCCCAGCATTTT. Its translation: CASSGEEVQPQHF.